This T cell receptor (beta chain) was observed in a study of blood T cell repertoires in COVID-19. About the study: COVID-19 samples collected from the United States, Italy and Spain covered acute and convalescent phases. PBMCs, B-cell-depleted T cells, or T cells provided the cDNA or gDNA that made up the material.

Seattle cases were enrolled at active infection and followed longitudinally. This CDR3 region has 15 residues. Germline values: CDR1 SGHRS, CDR2 YFSETQ. V shed 0 bases and J shed 0 bases, with 7 bases lying between them. Authors' analysis steps: Amplifying reference gene primers gave estimates of nucleated cell counts. The table came from immunoSEQ multiplex PCR; TCRdb's copy has only in-frame clones and leaves some out. V and J calls and clone size are those listed in that table; D and trimming were worked out from the DNA. The repertoire holds around 63,000 clones, with over 55% as singletons. V usage is TRBV5-1 and J usage is TRBJ2-4; D may be TRBD1 (5 bases). Sequenced input: peripheral blood. The receptor comes from a woman between 65 and 79 years old with COVID-19, enrolled during active disease. CDR3 coding DNA: TGCGCCAGCAGCTTGGAGGGGATAGCCAAAAACATTCAGTACTTC. Amino acids: CASSLEGIAKNIQYF.